The clone carrying this T cell receptor (beta chain) was seen a handful of times. Its target is not known. CDR3 length equals 14 residues. V shed 0 bases and J shed 7 bases, with 12 bases lying between them. Germline V gene data show CDR1 as LGHNA and CDR2 as YSLEER. The entry originates in a study of Ad26.COV2.S vaccination and SARS-CoV-2 variants. Study-level results: There was a possibility that the TCR breadth and depth analyses underestimated total T cell responses.

Sequencing used immunoSEQ multiplex PCR; TCRdb keeps in-frame clones, though not all of them. The sample records almost 400,000 clones, approximately 90% being singletons. Treatment denoted: 15 to 20 received Ad26.COV2.S at low or high dose, single or two shots; about 5 received placebo; per-sample allocation not given. Material that was analyzed had been drawn on day 63 after the first vaccine or placebo injection. In the vaccine, an Ad26 vector expressed the SARS-CoV-2 spike of the Wuhan strain. The origin of this receptor is a person aged 18-60 years who received the Ad26.COV2.S COVID-19 vaccine or a placebo. The sample consisted of peripheral blood, taken in a trial of Ad26.COV2.S vaccine versus placebo. This chain uses TRBV4-3 with TRBJ1-2; D possibly corresponds to TRBD1 (5 bases). Here the CDR3 reads CASSQDRGTGGYTF. In nucleotides, the CDR3 is TGCGCCAGCAGCCAAGATAGAGGGACGGGTGGCTACACCTTC.